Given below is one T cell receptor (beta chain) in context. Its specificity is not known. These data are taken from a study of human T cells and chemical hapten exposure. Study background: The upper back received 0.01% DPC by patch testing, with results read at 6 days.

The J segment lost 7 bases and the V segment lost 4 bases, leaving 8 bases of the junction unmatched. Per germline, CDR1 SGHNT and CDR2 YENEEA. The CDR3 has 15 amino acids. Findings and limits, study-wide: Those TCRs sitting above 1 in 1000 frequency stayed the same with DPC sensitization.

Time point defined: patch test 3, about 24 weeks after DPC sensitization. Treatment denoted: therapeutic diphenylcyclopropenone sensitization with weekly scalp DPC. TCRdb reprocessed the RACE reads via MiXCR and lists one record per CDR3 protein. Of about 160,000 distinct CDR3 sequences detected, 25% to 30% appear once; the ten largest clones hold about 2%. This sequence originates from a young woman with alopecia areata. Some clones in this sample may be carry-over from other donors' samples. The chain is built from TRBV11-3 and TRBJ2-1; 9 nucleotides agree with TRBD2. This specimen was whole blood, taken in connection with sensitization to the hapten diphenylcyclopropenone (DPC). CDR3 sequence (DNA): TGTGCCAGCAGCTCAGAGCGGGGGGCCGGGAATGAGCAGTTCTTC. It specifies CASSSERGAGNEQFF.